This T cell receptor (beta chain) was identified in a study of siplizumab effects on memory and regulatory T cells. Study-wide results and limits: Siplizumab, the agent tested, significantly reduced alloreactive sequences traceable to unstimulated CD4+ memory cells.

As concerns this clone: Its cognate antigen is unknown.

Some clones are missing from TCRdb's copy, which holds only in-frame ones; the method was immunoSEQ multiplex PCR. The sample has some 100,000 clones, just under 95% seen once. CDR3 size: 15 residues. From germline, CDR1 is MNHNS and CDR2 SASEGT. V lost 2 bases and J 10 bases, leaving 15 bases between the germline ends. The source is a human donor in good health. The sample was non-Treg CD4+ T cells sorted from blood. V and J are TRBV6-1 and TRBJ1-6; D is perhaps TRBD1 (5 bases). CDR3 in DNA: TGTGCCAGCAGTGAAAGCAGTCAGGGCACCTCACCCCTCCACTTT. Protein sequence: CASSESSQGTSPLHF.